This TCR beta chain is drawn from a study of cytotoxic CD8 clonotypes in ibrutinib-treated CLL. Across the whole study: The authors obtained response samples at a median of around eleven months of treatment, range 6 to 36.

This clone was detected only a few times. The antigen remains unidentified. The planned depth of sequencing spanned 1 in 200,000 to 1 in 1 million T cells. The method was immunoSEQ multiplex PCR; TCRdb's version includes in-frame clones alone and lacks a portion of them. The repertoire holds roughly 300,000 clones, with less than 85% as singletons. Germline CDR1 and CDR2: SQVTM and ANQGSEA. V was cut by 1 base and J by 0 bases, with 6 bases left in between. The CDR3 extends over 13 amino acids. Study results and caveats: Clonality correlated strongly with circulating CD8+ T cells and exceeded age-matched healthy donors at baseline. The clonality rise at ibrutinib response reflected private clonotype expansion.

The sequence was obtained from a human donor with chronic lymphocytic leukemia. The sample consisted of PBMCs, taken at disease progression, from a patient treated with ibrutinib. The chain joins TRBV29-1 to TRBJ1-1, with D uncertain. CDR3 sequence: CSVEGAVNTEAFF. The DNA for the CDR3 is TGCAGCGTTGAAGGGGCGGTGAACACTGAAGCTTTCTTT.